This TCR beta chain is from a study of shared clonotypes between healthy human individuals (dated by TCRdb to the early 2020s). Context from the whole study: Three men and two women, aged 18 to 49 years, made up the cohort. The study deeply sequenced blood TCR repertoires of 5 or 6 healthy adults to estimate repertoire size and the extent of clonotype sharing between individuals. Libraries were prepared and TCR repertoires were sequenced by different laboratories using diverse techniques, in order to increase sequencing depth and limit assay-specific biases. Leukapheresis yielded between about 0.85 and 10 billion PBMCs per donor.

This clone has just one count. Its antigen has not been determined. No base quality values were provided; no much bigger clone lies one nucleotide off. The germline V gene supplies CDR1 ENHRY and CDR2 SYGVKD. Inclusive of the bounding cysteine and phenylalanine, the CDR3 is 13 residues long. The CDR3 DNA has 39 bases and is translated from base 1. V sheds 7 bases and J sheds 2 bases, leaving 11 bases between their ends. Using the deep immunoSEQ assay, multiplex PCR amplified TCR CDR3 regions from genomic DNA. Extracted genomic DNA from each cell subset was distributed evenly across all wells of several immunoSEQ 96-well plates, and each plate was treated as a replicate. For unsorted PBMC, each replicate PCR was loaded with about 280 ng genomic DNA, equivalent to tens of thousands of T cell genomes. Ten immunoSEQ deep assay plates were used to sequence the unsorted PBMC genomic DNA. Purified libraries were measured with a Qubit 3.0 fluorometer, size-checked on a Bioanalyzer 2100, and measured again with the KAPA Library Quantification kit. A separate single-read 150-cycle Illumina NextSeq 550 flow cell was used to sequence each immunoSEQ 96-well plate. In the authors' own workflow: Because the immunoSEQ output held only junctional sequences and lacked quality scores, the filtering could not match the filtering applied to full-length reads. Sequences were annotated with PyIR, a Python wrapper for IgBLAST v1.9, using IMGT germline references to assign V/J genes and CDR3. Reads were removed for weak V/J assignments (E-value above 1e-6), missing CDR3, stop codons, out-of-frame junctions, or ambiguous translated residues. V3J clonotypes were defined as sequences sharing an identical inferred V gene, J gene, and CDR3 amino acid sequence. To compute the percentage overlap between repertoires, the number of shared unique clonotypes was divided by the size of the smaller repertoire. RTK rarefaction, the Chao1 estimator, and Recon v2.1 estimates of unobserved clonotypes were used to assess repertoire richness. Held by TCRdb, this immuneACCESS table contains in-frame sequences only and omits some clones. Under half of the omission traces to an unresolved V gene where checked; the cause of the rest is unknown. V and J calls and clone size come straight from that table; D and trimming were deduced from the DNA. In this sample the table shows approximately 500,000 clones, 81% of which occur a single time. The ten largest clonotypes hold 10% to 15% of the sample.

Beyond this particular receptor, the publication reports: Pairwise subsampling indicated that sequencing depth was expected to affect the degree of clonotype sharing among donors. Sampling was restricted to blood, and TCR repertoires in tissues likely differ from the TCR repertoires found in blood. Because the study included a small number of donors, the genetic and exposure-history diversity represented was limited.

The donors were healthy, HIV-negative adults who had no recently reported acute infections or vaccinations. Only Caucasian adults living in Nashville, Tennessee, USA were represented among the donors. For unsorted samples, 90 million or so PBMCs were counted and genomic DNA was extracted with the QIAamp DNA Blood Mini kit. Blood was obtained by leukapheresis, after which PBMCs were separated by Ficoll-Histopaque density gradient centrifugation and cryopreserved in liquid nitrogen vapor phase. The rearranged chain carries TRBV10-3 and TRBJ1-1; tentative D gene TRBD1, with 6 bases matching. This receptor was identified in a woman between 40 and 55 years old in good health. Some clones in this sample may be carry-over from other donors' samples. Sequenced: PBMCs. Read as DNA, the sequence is TGTGCCATCAAATCAGGGGCCAACACTGAAGCTTTCTTT. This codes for CAIKSGANTEAFF.